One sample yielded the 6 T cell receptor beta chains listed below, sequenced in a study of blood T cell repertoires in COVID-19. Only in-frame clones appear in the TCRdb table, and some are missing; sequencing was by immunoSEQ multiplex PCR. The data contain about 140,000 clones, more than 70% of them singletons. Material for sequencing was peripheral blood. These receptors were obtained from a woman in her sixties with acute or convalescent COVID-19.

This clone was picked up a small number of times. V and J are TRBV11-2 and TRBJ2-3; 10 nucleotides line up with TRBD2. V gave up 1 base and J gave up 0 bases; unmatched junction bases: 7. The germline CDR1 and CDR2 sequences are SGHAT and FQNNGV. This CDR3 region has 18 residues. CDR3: CASSLGAGLAWSTDTQYF. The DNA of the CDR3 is TGTGCCAGCAGCTTAGGCGCGGGACTAGCGTGGAGCACAGATACGCAGTATTTT.

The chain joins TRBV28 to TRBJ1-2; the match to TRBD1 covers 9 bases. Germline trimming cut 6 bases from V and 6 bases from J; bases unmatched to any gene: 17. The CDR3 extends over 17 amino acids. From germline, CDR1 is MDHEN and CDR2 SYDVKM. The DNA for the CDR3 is TGTGCCAGCAGCCTCTCTGGACCGGGACAGGGAAATCATGGCTACACCTTC. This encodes CASSLSGPGQGNHGYTF.

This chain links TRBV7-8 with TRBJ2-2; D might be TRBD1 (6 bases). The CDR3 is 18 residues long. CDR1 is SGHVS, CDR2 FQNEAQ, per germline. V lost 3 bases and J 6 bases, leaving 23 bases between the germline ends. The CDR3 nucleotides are TGTGCCAGCAGCTTCCTACCGGGATGGGCTACAGGGCCCGGGGAGCTGTTTTTT. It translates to CASSFLPGWATGPGELFF.

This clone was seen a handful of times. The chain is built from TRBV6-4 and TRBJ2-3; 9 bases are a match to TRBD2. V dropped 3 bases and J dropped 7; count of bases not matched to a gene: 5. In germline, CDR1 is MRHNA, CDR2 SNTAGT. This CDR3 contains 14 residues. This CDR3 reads CASSELAGGHTQYF. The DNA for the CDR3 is TGTGCCAGCAGTGAACTTGCGGGGGGGCATACGCAGTATTTT.

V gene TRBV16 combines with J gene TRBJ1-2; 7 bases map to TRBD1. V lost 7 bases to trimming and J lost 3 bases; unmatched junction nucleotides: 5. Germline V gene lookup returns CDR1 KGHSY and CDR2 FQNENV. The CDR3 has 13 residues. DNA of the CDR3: TGTGCCAGCACCTTAGGACAGGACTATGGCTACACCTTC. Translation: CASTLGQDYGYTF.

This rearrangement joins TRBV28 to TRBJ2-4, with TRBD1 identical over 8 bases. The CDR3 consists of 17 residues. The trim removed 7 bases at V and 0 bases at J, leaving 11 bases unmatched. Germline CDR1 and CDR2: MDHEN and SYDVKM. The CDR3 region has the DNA TGTGCCAGCACCTCATCACAGGGGGTAAGAGCCAAAAACATTCAGTACTTC. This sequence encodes CASTSSQGVRAKNIQYF.